These 17 T cell receptor beta chains share one sample of origin, sequenced in a study of shared clonotypes between healthy human individuals (dated by TCRdb to 2020 to 2022). Receptors were amplified or captured by the immunoSEQ multiplex PCR assay. As stored in TCRdb, this immuneACCESS dataset retains in-frame rearrangements with V and J assigned. A fraction of the clones does not appear; measured against another copy, unresolved V genes explain less than half of the discrepancy, and the remainder lacks a known reason. The sample table holds around 2,000,000 clones, of which roughly 95% were seen once. The ten top clones hold 0.1% to 0.15% of the sample. Sequencing used naive CD4+ T cells sorted from blood. Interpreted using the paper, the cell subset or site label stands for: CD45RA+ positively selected. The receptors were sampled from a young man in good health.

Points on this clone: Distinct nucleotide sequences in the sample also encode this CDR3. The CDR3 nucleotides are TGTGCCAGCAGACGACAGGGGGCGAACACCGGGGAGCTGTTTTTT. It codes for CASRRQGANTGELFF. The chain joins TRBV2 to TRBJ2-2; TRBD1 matches at 9 bases. V was clipped by 6 bases and J by 0 bases; unmatched bases: 2. CDR3 length equals 15 residues. CDR1 and CDR2 (germline): SNHLY, FYNNEI. The whole variable domain, filled in from reference TRBV2 and TRBJ2-2, reads EPEVTQTPSHQVTQMGQEVILRCVPISNHLYFYWYRQILGQKVEFLVSFYNNEISEKSEIFDDQFSVERPDGSNFTLKIRSTKLEDSAMYFCASRRQGANTGELFFGEGSRLTVL.

Here the CDR3 DNA reads TGCGCCAGCAGTCAATCCCGACCGACAACCTACGAGCAGTACTTC. It codes for CASSQSRPTTYEQYF. J is TRBJ2-7 and V is TRBV23-1, with unresolved D. TRBV23-1 is an ORF, and what it does is uncertain. V lost 0 bases and J 2 bases, leaving 11 bases between the germline ends. The CDR3 is made up of 15 amino acids.

The chain is built from TRBV28 and TRBJ1-5, with a tentative D call TRBD1 (6 bases). Germline V gene lookup returns CDR1 MDHEN and CDR2 SYDVKM. The CDR3 runs to 17 residues. Deletions cut 3 bases from V and 7 bases from J, with 22 bases between. This chain's CDR3 is CASSLPRWNRAYQPQHF. The CDR3 DNA reads TGTGCCAGCAGTTTGCCTCGGTGGAACAGGGCCTACCAGCCCCAGCATTTT.

The V call is TRBV5-4, the J call TRBJ1-2; D possibly corresponds to TRBD1 (5 bases). Germline CDR1 SGHNT, CDR2 YYREEE (reference sequence). The CDR3 contains 17 residues. Deletions cut 2 bases from V and 6 bases from J, with 23 bases between. CDR3 sequence (DNA): TGTGCCAGCAGCTTCCTATCGACCCATGAGGGGAAGCATGGCTACACCTTC. Protein sequence: CASSFLSTHEGKHGYTF.

Details on this clone: Other DNA sequences within the sample encode an identical CDR3. V gene TRBV7-3 combines with J gene TRBJ2-7, with 7 bases that match TRBD1. Trimming removed 5 bases from V and 2 bases from J; junction bases left unmatched: 6. Looked up from germline, CDR1 is SGHTA and CDR2 is FQGTGA. The CDR3 runs to 14 residues. CDR3 nucleotide sequence: TGTGCCAGCAGCCCGCCGGACAGGCCCTACGAGCAGTACTTC. Amino acids: CASSPPDRPYEQYF.

This chain connects TRBV7-2 to TRBJ2-7, with 11 bases lining up with TRBD2. V shed 5 bases and J 5 bases; nucleotides not matched to a gene: 8. The CDR3 is 15 amino acids. Looked up from germline, CDR1 is SGHTA and CDR2 is FQGNSA. The CDR3 region is CASSELAGVLHEQYF. Here the CDR3 DNA reads TGTGCCAGCAGCGAACTAGCGGGAGTCCTGCACGAGCAGTACTTC.

The chain employs TRBV28 and TRBJ2-7; no reliable D call. Trimming shortened V by 5 bases and J by 3 bases, and 17 bases separated the two germline ends. This CDR3 has 15 residues. Per germline, CDR1 MDHEN and CDR2 SYDVKM. CDR3 nucleotide sequence: TGTGCCAGCAGTCCGCCGGGCCAGGTGGGCTACGAGCAGTACTTC. It encodes CASSPPGQVGYEQYF.

V is TRBV4-1 and J is TRBJ1-5, with D maybe TRBD1 (5 bases). Germline lookup yields CDR1 MGHRA and CDR2 YSYEKL. The ends were cut back, 3 bases at V and 0 bases at J, with 12 bases in the middle. The CDR3 contains 16 residues. CDR3 loop: CASSQGGLASNQPQHF. The CDR3 DNA follows: TGCGCCAGCAGCCAGGGGGGACTCGCTAGCAATCAGCCCCAGCATTTT.

Comment on this clone: Mismatch with germline at one junction end may stem from a read error. The identical CDR3 is also encoded by other nucleotide sequences in the sample. The V call is TRBV5-4, the J call TRBJ2-2, with TRBD2 matching over 8 bases. The CDR3 contains 16 residues. Germline-derived CDR1 and CDR2 are SGHNT and YYREEE (reference sequence). The CDR3 DNA sequence: TGTGCCAGCAGTTTGGGGCTAGCGGGCGTTACCGGGGAGCTGTTTTTT. Translation: CASSLGLAGVTGELFF.

The CDR3 spells CATSREPGVYEKLFF. The CDR3 bases are TGTGCCACCAGCAGAGAGCCTGGGGTGTATGAAAAACTGTTTTTT. This chain joins TRBV15 and TRBJ1-4, with D uncertain. V was pared by 0 bases and J by 6 bases, with 11 bases between. The length of the CDR3 is 15 residues. Germline loops: CDR1 LNHNV, CDR2 YYDKDF (reference sequence).

About this clone itself: The same CDR3 can be traced to other DNA sequences in this sample. This chain joins TRBV2 and TRBJ1-5; 9 positions match TRBD1. Per the germline V gene, CDR1 is SNHLY and CDR2 is FYNNEI. After removal of 5 bases from V and 5 bases from J, the junction contained 4 bases not matched to a gene. The CDR3 runs 14 residues. The DNA of the CDR3 is TGTGCCAGCAGTCCCACAGGGGGCCATCAGCCCCAGCATTTT. Translating gives CASSPTGGHQPQHF. The full variable domain, rest sourced from reference TRBV2 and TRBJ1-5, is EPEVTQTPSHQVTQMGQEVILRCVPISNHLYFYWYRQILGQKVEFLVSFYNNEISEKSEIFDDQFSVERPDGSNFTLKIRSTKLEDSAMYFCASSPTGGHQPQHFGDGTRLSIL.

V is TRBV9 and J is TRBJ2-6, with D unresolved. The CDR3 extends over 15 amino acids. V lost 3 bases and J 0 bases, leaving 7 bases between the germline ends. Germline V lookup: CDR1 SGDLS, CDR2 YYNGEE. CDR3 sequence: CASSARRSGANVLTF. The CDR3 bases are TGTGCCAGCAGCGCCCGGCGCTCTGGGGCCAACGTCCTGACTTTC.

V is TRBV7-2 and J is TRBJ1-2; D is unresolved. The CDR3 runs 15 residues. V dropped 1 base and J dropped 0 bases, with 9 bases sitting between them. Germline V gene sequence: CDR1 SGHTA, CDR2 FQGNSA. The CDR3 protein is CASSLDRVSNYGYTF. CDR3 sequence (DNA): TGTGCCAGCAGCTTAGATCGGGTCTCTAACTATGGCTACACCTTC.

The chain joins TRBV21-1 to TRBJ1-2. TRBV21-1 corresponds to a pseudogene. The CDR3 consists of 12 residues. The CDR3: CASKYGLYGYTF. Written as DNA, the CDR3 is TGTGCCAGCAAATATGGACTTTATGGCTACACCTTC.

V gene TRBV6-1 combines with J gene TRBJ2-5, with 8 bases matching TRBD1. Germline V CDR1 and CDR2: MNHNS, SASEGT. Losses at the gene ends were 0 bases for V and 4 bases for J; bases not matched to a gene: 10. This CDR3 has 17 residues. As DNA, the CDR3 is TGTGCCAGCAGTGAAGCCAGACAGGGGACGGCTTCAGAGACCCAGTACTTC. This translates into CASSEARQGTASETQYF.

In DNA, the CDR3 is TGTGCCAGCAGCGCAGGACGCTCCTACAATGAGCAGTTCTTC. It codes for CASSAGRSYNEQFF. This chain connects TRBV7-8 to TRBJ2-1; D is undetermined. V dropped 5 bases and J dropped 0 bases, with 8 bases sitting between them. The CDR3 is 14 amino acids. Germline values: CDR1 SGHVS, CDR2 FQNEAQ.

The V and J genes are TRBV6-5 and TRBJ2-2; TRBD2 agrees at 8 bases. After removal of 8 bases from V and 0 bases from J, the junction contained 5 bases not matched to a gene. This CDR3 has 15 amino acids. Germline-derived CDR1 and CDR2 are MNHEY and SVGAGI. CDR3 region: CASASSGPNTGELFF. In DNA, the CDR3 is TGTGCCAGCGCTTCTAGCGGGCCGAACACCGGGGAGCTGTTTTTT.